In its sample, the clone carrying this T cell receptor (beta chain) was seen many times. This sample was taken from a study of spatial heterogeneity in lung cancer. About the study: Samples were donated by 72 untreated early-stage non-small cell lung cancer patients. Sequenced follow-up PBMC samples came a median of around 2 years after resection, where available.

MiXCR was run by TCRdb on the 5' RACE reads, yielding one entry per CDR3 protein. Among 95,000 to 130,000 distinct CDR3 sequences listed, over 9% were seen once. This sample's time point: blood at routine non-recurrence follow-up after resection. The input material, whole RNA from tumor, nontumor lung or frozen PBMC, was sequenced unsorted. The ends were cut back, 2 bases at V and 5 bases at J, with 8 bases in the middle. This CDR3 is built from 14 residues. Germline-derived CDR1 and CDR2 are SGHRS and YFSETQ. The TCR sequence derives from a male donor with early-stage non-small cell lung cancer. The chain couples TRBV5-1 to TRBJ1-6, with D unclear. The specimen comprised PBMCs, sampled at follow-up. CDR3 sequence: CASSLSGDNSPLHF. In DNA, the CDR3 is TGCGCCAGCAGCTTATCAGGAGATAATTCACCCCTCCACTTT. Based on the CDR3 plus reference TRBV5-1 and TRBJ1-6, the full variable domain is KAGVTQTPRYLIKTRGQQVTLSCSPISGHRSVSWYQQTPGQGLQFLFEYFSETQRNKGNFPGRFSGRQFSNSRSEMNVSTLELGDSALYLCASSLSGDNSPLHFGNGTRLTVT.